This T cell receptor beta chain was captured in a study of cytomegalovirus exposure and HLA in healthy donors. A multiplex PCR was run with 60 Vbeta primers and 13 Jbeta primers. The method was immunoSEQ multiplex PCR; TCRdb's version includes in-frame clones alone and lacks a portion of them. The sample records 150,000 to 200,000 clones, around 76% being singletons. The germline CDR1 and CDR2 sequences are KGHSH and LQKENI. The CDR3 has 15 residues. The germline V and J ends were trimmed by 3 bases and 7 bases, with 13 bases remaining between them. This TCR was recovered from a female donor in good health and CMV-seronegative. The chain links TRBV18 to TRBJ1-6; D may be TRBD1 (6 bases). The sample comprised PBMCs. The CDR3 DNA sequence: TGTGCCAGCTCACCGTCAGGGGCCCTCAATTCACCCCTCCACTTT. It yields the protein CASSPSGALNSPLHF.